One T cell receptor (beta chain) is described in this entry. This sample was taken from a study of OX40 agonist ivuxolimab in advanced cancers. As for the study in general: The study treated patients with ivuxolimab, an agonistic anti-OX40 (CD134) antibody. People who had prior anti-PD-1, anti-PD-L1 or anti-CTLA-4 therapy could take part, and 40% had some.

Germline V gene data show CDR1 as SGHTA and CDR2 as FQGNSA. The V and J ends lost 6 bases and 0 bases respectively, with 15 bases between them. This CDR3 is built from 16 residues. Sequencing used immunoSEQ multiplex PCR; TCRdb keeps in-frame clones, though not all of them. The table includes some 86,000 clones, 70% to 85% detected once. The chain employs TRBV7-2 and TRBJ2-1; no clear D. The sequence came from an adult with an advanced solid tumor such as melanoma, head and neck, liver or kidney cancer. Sample: CD4+ or CD8+ T cells sorted from blood, taken in a trial of the OX40 agonist ivuxolimab. CDR3: CASRPGRASSYNEQFF. CDR3 nucleotides: TGTGCCAGCAGACCGGGTAGGGCGAGCTCCTACAATGAGCAGTTCTTC.